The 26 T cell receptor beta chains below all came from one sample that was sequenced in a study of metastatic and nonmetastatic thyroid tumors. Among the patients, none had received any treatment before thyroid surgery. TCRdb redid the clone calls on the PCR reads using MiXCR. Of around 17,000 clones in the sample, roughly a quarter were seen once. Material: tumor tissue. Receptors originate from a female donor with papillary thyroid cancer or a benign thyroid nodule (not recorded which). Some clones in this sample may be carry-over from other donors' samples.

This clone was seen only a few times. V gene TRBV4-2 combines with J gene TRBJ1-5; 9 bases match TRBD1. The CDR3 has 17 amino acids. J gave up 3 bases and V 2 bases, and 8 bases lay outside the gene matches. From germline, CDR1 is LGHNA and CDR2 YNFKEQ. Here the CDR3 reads CASSQPGTGYFNQPQHF. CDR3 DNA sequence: TGTGCCAGCAGCCAACCCGGGACAGGGTATTTCAATCAGCCCCAGCATTTT.

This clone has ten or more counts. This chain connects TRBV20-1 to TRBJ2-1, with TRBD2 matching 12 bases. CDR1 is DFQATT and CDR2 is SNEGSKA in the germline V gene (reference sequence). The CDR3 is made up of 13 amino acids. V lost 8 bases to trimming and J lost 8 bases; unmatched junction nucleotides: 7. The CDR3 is CSFTSGRPDEQFF. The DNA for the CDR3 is TGCAGTTTTACTAGCGGGAGGCCCGATGAGCAGTTCTTC.

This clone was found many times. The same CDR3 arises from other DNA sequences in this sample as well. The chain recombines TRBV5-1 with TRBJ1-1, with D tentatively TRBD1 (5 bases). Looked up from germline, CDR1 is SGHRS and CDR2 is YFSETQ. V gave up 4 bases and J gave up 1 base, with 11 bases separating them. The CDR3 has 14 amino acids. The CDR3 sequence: CASSLLTGNTEAFF. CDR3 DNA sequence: TGCGCCAGCAGCCTATTAACAGGGAACACTGAAGCTTTCTTT. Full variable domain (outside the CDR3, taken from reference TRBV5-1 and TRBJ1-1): KAGVTQTPRYLIKTRGQQVTLSCSPISGHRSVSWYQQTPGQGLQFLFEYFSETQRNKGNFPGRFSGRQFSNSRSEMNVSTLELGDSALYLCASSLLTGNTEAFFGQGTRLTVV.

The CDR3 region is CASSQDWRTGEQFF. The CDR3 region has the DNA TGCGCCAGCAGCCAAGATTGGAGGACAGGTGAGCAGTTCTTC. The J gene is TRBJ2-1, the V gene TRBV4-3; 7 nucleotides align to TRBD1. CDR1 and CDR2 from the germline V gene are LGHNA and YSLEER. The junction had 5 bases not matched to a gene; V was cut back by 0 bases and J by 9 bases. This CDR3 region has 14 residues.

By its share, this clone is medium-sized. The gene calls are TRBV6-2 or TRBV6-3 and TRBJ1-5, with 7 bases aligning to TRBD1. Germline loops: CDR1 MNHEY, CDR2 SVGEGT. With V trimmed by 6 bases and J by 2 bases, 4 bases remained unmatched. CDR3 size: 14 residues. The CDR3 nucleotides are TGTGCCAGCAGCCGCGACAGGGGCAATCAGCCCCAGCATTTT. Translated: CASSRDRGNQPQHF.

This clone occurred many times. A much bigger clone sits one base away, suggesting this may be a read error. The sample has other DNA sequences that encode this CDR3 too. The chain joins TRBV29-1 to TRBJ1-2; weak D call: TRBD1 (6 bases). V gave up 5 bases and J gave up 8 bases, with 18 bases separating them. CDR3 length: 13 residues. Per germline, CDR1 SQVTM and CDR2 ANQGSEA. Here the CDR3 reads CSVPRGQGGGYTF. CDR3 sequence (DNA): TGCAGCGTTCCCCGGGGGCAGGGAGGGGGCTACACCTTC.

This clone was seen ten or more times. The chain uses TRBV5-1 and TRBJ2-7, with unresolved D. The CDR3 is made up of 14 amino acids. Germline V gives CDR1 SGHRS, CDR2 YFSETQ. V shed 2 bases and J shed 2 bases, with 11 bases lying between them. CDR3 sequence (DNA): TGCGCCAGCAGCTTAGGTACATCCACCTACGAGCAGTACTTC. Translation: CASSLGTSTYEQYF.

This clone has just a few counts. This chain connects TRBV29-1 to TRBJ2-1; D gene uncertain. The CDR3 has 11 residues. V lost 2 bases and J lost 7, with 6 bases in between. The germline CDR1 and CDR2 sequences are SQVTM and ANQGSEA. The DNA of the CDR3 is TGCAGCGTTGAACAGGTGAATGAGCAGTTCTTC. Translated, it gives CSVEQVNEQFF.

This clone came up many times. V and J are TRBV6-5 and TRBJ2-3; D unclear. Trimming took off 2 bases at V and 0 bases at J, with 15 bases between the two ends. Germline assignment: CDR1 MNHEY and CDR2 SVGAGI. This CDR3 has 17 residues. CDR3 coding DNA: TGTGCCAGCAGTTACCGGCAGCCGGTGGGAAGCACAGATACGCAGTATTTT. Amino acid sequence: CASSYRQPVGSTDTQYF.

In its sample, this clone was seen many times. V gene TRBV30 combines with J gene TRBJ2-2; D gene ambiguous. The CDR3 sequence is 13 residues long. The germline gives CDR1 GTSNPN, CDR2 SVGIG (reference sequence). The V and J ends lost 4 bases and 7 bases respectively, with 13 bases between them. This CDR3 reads CAWTPTGYGELFF. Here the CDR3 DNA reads TGTGCCTGGACCCCAACGGGTTACGGGGAGCTGTTTTTT.

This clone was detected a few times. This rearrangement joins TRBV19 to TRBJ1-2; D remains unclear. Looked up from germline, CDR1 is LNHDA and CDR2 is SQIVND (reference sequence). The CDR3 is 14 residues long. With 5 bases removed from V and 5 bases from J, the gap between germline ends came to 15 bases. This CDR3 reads CASSDPGGVYGYTF. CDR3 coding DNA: TGTGCCAGTAGTGATCCTGGTGGGGTTTATGGCTACACCTTC.

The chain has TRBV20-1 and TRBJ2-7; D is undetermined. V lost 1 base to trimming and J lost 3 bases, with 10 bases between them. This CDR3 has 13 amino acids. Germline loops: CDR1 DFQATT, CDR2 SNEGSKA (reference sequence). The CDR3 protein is CSARGESDYEQYF. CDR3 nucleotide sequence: TGCAGTGCTAGAGGGGAATCGGACTACGAGCAGTACTTC.

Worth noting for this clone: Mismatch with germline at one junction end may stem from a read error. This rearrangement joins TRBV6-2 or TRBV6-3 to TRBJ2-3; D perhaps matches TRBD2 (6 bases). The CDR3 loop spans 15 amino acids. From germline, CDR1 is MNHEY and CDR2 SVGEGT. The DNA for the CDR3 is TGTGCCAGCATGAGAGCGGGTACTAGAACAGATACGCAGTACTTT. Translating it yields CASMRAGTRTDTQYF.

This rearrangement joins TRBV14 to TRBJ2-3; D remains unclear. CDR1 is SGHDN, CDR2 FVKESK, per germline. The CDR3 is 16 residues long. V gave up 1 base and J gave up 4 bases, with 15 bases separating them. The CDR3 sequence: CASSQVFRRIADTQYF. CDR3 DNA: TGTGCCAGCAGCCAAGTTTTCAGAAGGATCGCAGATACGCAGTATTTT.

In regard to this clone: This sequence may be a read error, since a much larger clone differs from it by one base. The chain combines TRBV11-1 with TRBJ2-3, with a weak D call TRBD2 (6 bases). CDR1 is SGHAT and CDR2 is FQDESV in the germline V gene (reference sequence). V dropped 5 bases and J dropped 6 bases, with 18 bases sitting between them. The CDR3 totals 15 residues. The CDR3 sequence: CASSPDGPGRDTQYF. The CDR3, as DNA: TGTGCCAGCAGCCCTGACGGTCCGGGGAGGGATACGCAGTATTTT.

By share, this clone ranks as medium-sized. CDR3 region: CASTLRQGATGELFF. The DNA for the CDR3 is TGTGCCAGCACCCTACGACAGGGGGCAACCGGGGAGCTGTTTTTT. The chain couples TRBV12-3 or TRBV12-4 to TRBJ2-2, with 10 bases identical to TRBD1. V was clipped by 7 bases and J by 5 bases; unmatched bases: 7. The CDR3 consists of 15 residues.

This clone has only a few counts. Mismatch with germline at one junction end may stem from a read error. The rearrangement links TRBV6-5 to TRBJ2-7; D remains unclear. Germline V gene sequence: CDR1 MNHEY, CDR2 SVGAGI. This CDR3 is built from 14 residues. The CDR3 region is CASSFLGVTYDQYF. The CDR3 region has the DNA TGTGCCAGCAGTTTTTTAGGCGTAACCTACGATCAGTACTTC.

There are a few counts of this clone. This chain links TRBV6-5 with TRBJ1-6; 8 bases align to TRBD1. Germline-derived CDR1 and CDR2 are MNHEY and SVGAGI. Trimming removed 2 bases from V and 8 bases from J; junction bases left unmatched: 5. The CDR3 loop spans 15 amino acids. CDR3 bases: TGTGCCAGCAGTTACACGACAGGGGATGATTCACCCCTCCACTTT. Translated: CASSYTTGDDSPLHF.

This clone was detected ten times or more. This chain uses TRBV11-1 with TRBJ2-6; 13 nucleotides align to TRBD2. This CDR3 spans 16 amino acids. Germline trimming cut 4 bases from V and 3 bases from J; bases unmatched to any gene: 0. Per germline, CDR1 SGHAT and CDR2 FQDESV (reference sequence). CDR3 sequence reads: CASSWTSGSGANVLTF. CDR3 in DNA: TGTGCCAGCAGCTGGACTAGCGGGAGTGGGGCCAACGTCCTGACTTTC.

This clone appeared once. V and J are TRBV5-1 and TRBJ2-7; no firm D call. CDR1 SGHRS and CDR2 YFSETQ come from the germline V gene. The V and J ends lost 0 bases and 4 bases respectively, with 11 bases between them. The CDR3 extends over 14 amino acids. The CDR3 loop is CASSLDTSSYEQYF. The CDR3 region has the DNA TGCGCCAGCAGCTTGGATACTTCGAGTTACGAGCAGTACTTC.

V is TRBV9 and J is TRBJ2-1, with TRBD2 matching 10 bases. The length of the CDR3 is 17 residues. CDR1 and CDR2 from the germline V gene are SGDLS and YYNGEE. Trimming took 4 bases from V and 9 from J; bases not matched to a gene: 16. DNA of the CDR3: TGTGCCAGCAGCCCTTCTGGGGCTAGCGGGAGTGAAGGTGAGCAGTTCTTC. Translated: CASSPSGASGSEGEQFF.

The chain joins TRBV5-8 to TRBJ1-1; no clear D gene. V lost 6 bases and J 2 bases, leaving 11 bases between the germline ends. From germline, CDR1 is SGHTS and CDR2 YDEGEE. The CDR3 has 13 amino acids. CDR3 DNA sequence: TGTGCCAGCATGGACTTTTTCAACACTGAAGCTTTCTTT. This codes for CASMDFFNTEAFF.

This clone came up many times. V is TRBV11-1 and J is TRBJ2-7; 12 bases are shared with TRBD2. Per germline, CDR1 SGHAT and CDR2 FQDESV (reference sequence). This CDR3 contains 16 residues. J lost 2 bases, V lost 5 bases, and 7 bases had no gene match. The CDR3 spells CASSPRLAGATYEQYF. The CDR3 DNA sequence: TGTGCCAGCAGCCCTCGACTAGCGGGGGCCACCTACGAGCAGTACTTC.

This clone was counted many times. The CDR3 coding sequence is TGCAGCGCTCGGCCTCCGGGGGGTAATGAAAAACTGTTTTTT. Its translation: CSARPPGGNEKLFF. V gene TRBV29-1 combines with J gene TRBJ1-4; maybe TRBD1 (5 bases). The germline gives CDR1 SQVTM, CDR2 ANQGSEA. V gave up 7 bases and J gave up 4 bases, with 16 bases separating them. The CDR3 has 14 amino acids.

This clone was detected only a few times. DNA for the CDR3: TGTGCCAGCAGTTTCGGGACAAGTTACTACGAGCAGTACTTC. This codes for CASSFGTSYYEQYF. This chain connects TRBV27 to TRBJ2-7, with D tentatively TRBD1 (6 bases). The CDR3 sequence is 14 residues long. Germline CDR1 is MNHEY and CDR2 is SMNVEV (reference sequence). With 3 bases removed from V and 3 bases from J, the gap between germline ends came to 12 bases.

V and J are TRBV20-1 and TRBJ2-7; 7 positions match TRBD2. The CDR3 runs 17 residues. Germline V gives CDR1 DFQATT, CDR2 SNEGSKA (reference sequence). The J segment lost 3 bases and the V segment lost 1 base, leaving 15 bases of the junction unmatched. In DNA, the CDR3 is TGCAGTGCTAGAGGCGCCGGGGTGGGCGGGAGATTCTACGAGCAGTACTTC. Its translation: CSARGAGVGGRFYEQYF.